What follows describes a single T cell receptor beta chain. Its antigen is unidentified. These data come from a study of CD8+ T cells in alopecia areata. Overall study findings and caveats: Greater clonality was observed in lesional scalp samples, especially alopecia totalis/universalis, versus normal scalp.

cDNA serving as the sequencing template came from extracted, reverse transcribed RNA. The protocol was immunoSEQ multiplex PCR, while the TCRdb copy is restricted to in-frame clones and leaves out a portion. The table shows 200,000 to 250,000 clones, with roughly 56% occurring only once. The J segment lost 4 bases and the V segment lost 5 bases, leaving 3 bases of the junction unmatched. There are 14 residues in the CDR3. The germline gives CDR1 SGHAT, CDR2 FQNNGV. The V gene is TRBV11-2, the J gene TRBJ2-7, with TRBD2 matching over 12 bases. The sequence was obtained from a human donor in good health. The source material was CD8+ T cells sorted from blood. In nucleotides, the CDR3 is TGTGCCAGCAGCCCTAGCGGGGGGGAGTACGAGCAGTACTTC. It encodes CASSPSGGEYEQYF.